This is a list of T cell receptor beta chains from one sample in a study of T cells in Graves' hyperthyroidism and ophthalmopathy. TCRdb re-called the multiplex PCR reads with MiXCR, one entry per CDR3 protein. Of over 300,000 distinct CDR3 sequences in the sample, approximately 13% were seen once. The specimen sequenced was blood. These receptors all come from a woman aged 60-75 years with Graves' hyperthyroidism. CDR3s include the opening cysteine and the closing phenylalanine or tryptophan. A D gene is named only where the DNA matches it firmly. Size is stated for part of the rows, as once, few or many counts, or as a class when the clone is expanded.

j_gene	abundance	v_gene	d_gene	CDR3nt	CDR3aa
TRBJ2-5	.	TRBV2	.	TGTGCCAGCAGTTTACGGCCCGGAATCAGAGAGACCCAGTACTTC	CASSLRPGIRETQYF
TRBJ1-5	many	TRBV7-9	.	TGTGCCAGCAGCGCGGTTGGCAGCGGCAATCAGCCCCAGCATTTT	CASSAVGSGNQPQHF
TRBJ1-1	many	TRBV20-1	.	TGCAGTGCAACGGTCAGGGACTTTGGTGAAGCTTTCTTT	CSATVRDFGEAFF
TRBJ2-5	few	TRBV4-1	.	TGCGCCAGCAGCCAGGCACAGGGGGAGGGGACCCAGTACTTC	CASSQAQGEGTQYF
TRBJ2-7	few	TRBV20-1	.	TGCAGTGCTATTCGGGCGGGGCACTACGAGCAGTACTTC	CSAIRAGHYEQYF
TRBJ2-1	many	TRBV7-2	TRBD2	TGTGCCAGCAGCTTAGTAGCTGGCGGGAGGGCGAGTGAGCAGTTCTTC	CASSLVAGGRASEQFF
TRBJ2-7	few	TRBV9	.	TGTGCCAGCAGCGGCACCGGAAGGCAGTACTTC	CASSGTGRQYF
TRBJ2-1	few	TRBV15	TRBD2	TGTGCCACCAGCCCTCACCTGCCAGCGGGAGTGGAGCAGTTCTTC	CATSPHLPAGVEQFF
TRBJ1-6	.	TRBV4-2	TRBD1	TGTGCCAGCAGCCAAGAAAGGACAGGGACTTCACCCCTCCACTTT	CASSQERTGTSPLHF
TRBJ1-3	.	TRBV29-1	.	TGCAGCGCGGGGACTCACCTTGGAAACACCATATATTTT	CSAGTHLGNTIYF
TRBJ2-7	many	TRBV11-2	.	TGTGCCAGCAGTTTCCGCCTAGGAGCCCACGAGCAGTACTTC	CASSFRLGAHEQYF
TRBJ2-2	few	TRBV7-9	.	TGTGCCTATATGGGGGCCACCGGGGAGCTGTTTTTT	CAYMGATGELFF
TRBJ2-7	.	TRBV6-5	.	TGTGCCAGCAGTTACGTTTCGGGCTATTCAACCTACGAGCAGTACTTC	CASSYVSGYSTYEQYF
TRBJ1-5	many	TRBV20-1	.	TGCAGTGCTAATACCGCGTCCAATAGCAATCAGCCCCAGCATTTT	CSANTASNSNQPQHF
TRBJ2-2	.	TRBV15	.	TGTGCCACCAGCGGGAGTAGCTATACCGGGGAGCTGTTTTTT	CATSGSSYTGELFF
TRBJ2-1	.	TRBV12-3/TRBV12-4	TRBD1	TGTGCCAGCAGTTTACACAGGGGTCGGAATGAGCAGTTCTTC	CASSLHRGRNEQFF
TRBJ2-7	many	TRBV18	.	TGTGCCAGCTCACCACCGGGTTACTTGCTCGGGGAGCAGTACTTC	CASSPPGYLLGEQYF
TRBJ2-5	many	TRBV24-1	.	TGTGCCACCAGTGATGCGCAGGGAAACCAAGAGACCCAGTACTTC	CATSDAQGNQETQYF
TRBJ2-5	few	TRBV5-1	.	TGCGCCAGCCGCCTCGACGGGGGAGAGACCCAGTACTTC	CASRLDGGETQYF
TRBJ2-7	many	TRBV11-2	.	TGTGCCAGCAGTCAAAAGTCCTACGAGCAGTACTTC	CASSQKSYEQYF
TRBJ2-7	many	TRBV5-1	TRBD1	TGCGCCAGCAGCCCCACAGGTAGGACAGGAACCTACGAGCAGTACTTC	CASSPTGRTGTYEQYF
TRBJ2-1	many	TRBV7-9	.	TGTGCCAGCAGCTTTTCCATACAGAGTAACAATGAGCAGTTCTTC	CASSFSIQSNNEQFF
TRBJ2-7	many	TRBV20-1	TRBD1	TGCAGTGCTAGGGATCCGGGACAGGGTGAGGGTTACGAGCAGTACTTC	CSARDPGQGEGYEQYF
TRBJ1-6	.	TRBV7-9	TRBD1	TGTGCCAGCAGCTGGGACAGTCTTCGTAATTCACCCCTCCACTTT	CASSWDSLRNSPLHF
TRBJ2-5	many	TRBV7-6	.	TGTGCCAGCAGCTTATATATTGAAGCTCACCAGACCCAGTACTTC	CASSLYIEAHQTQYF